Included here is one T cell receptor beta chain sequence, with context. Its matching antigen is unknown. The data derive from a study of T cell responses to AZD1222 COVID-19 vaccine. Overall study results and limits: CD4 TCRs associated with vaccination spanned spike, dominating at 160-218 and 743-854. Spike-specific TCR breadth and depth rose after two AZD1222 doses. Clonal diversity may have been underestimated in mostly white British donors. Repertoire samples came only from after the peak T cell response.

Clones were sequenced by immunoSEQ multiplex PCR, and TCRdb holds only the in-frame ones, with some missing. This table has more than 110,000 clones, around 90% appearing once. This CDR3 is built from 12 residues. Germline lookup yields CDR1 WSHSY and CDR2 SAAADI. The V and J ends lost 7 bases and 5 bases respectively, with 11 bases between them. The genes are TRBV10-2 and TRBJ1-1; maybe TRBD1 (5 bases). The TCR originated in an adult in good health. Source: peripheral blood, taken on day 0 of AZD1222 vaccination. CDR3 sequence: CASTGRRTEAFF. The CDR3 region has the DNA TGCGCCAGCACAGGGAGAAGGACTGAAGCTTTCTTT.